This T cell receptor beta chain was observed in a study of blood T cell repertoires in COVID-19. At the level of the study: The United States, Italy and Spain provided the acute and convalescent COVID-19 samples. PBMCs, B-cell-depleted T cells, or T cells provided the cDNA or gDNA that made up the material.

The germline CDR1 and CDR2 sequences are PRHDT and FYEKMQ (reference sequence). V shed 5 bases and J 9 bases; nucleotides not matched to a gene: 9. There are 15 residues in the CDR3. Methods used by the authors: Amplification from reference gene primers served as the basis for estimated nucleated cell counts. Produced via immunoSEQ multiplex PCR; TCRdb's table is partial and in-frame only. V and J calls plus clone size are reproduced from that table; the DNA served to infer D and trimming. The sample holds about 240,000 clones, 82% seen once. Sequencing used peripheral blood. The TCR comes from a woman between 18 and 29 years old with acute or convalescent COVID-19. This chain links TRBV13 with TRBJ1-6; TRBD1 matches 8 bases. The CDR3 reads CASSPMTGVASPLHF. The CDR3 DNA follows: TGTGCCAGCAGCCCCATGACAGGGGTAGCTTCACCCCTCCACTTT.